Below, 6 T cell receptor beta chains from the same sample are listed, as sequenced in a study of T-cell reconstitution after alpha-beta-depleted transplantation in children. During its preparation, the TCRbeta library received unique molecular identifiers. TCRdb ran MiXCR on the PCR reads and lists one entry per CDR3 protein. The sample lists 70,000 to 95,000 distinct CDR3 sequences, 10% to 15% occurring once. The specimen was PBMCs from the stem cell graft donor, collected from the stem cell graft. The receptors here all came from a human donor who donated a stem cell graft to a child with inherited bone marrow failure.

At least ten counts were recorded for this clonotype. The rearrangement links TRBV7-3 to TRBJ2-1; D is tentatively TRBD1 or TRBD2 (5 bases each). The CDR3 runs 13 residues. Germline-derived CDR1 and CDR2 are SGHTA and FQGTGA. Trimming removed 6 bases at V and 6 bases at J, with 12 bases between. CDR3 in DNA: TGTGCCAGCAGGGGACCGTACGCCAATGAGCAGTTCTTC. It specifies CASRGPYANEQFF. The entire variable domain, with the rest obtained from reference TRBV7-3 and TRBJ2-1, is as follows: GAGVSQTPSNKVTEKGKYVELRCDPISGHTALYWYRQSLGQGPEFLIYFQGTGAADDSGLPNDRFFAVRPEGSVSTLKIQRTERGDSAVYLCASRGPYANEQFFGPGTRLTVL.

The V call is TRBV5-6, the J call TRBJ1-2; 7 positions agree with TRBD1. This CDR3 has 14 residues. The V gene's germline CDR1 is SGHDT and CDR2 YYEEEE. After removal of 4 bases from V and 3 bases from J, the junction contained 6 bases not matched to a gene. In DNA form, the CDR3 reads TGTGCCAGCAGCCGACCAACAGGGGACTATGGCTACACCTTC. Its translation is CASSRPTGDYGYTF. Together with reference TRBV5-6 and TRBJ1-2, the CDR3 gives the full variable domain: DAGVTQSPTHLIKTRGQQVTLRCSPKSGHDTVSWYQQALGQGPQFIFQYYEEEERQRGNFPDRFSGHQFPNYSSELNVNALLLGDSALYLCASSRPTGDYGYTFGSGTRLTVV.

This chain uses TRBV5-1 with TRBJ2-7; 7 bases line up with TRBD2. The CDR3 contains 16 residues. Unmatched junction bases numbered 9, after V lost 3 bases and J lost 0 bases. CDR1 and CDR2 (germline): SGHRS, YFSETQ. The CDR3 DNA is TGCGCCAGCAGCTCCTCGACTAGCTCCCTCTCCTACGAGCAGTACTTC. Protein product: CASSSSTSSLSYEQYF.

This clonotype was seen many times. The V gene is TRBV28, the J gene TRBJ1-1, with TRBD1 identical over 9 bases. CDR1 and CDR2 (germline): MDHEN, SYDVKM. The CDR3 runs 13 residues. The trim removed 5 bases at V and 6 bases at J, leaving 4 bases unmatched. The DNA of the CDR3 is TGTGCCAGCAGTGGGACAGGGCCTCCTGAAGCTTTCTTT. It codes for CASSGTGPPEAFF.

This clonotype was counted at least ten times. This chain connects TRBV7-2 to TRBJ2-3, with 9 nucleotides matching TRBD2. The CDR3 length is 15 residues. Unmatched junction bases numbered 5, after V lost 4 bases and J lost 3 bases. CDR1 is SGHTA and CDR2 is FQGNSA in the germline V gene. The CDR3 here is CASSYGTSPTDTQYF. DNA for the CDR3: TGTGCCAGCAGCTATGGGACTAGCCCTACAGATACGCAGTATTTT.

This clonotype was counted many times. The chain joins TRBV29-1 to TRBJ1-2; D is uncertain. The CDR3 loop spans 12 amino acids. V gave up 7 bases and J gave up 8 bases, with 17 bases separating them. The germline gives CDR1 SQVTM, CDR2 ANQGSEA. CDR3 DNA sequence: TGCAGCGCCGAGGCAGGTAGCGAAGGCTACACCTTC. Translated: CSAEAGSEGYTF.